The present TCR beta chain was sequenced within a study of blood T cell repertoires in COVID-19. For the study at large: From the United States, Italy and Spain came samples of acute and convalescent COVID-19. Sample material is recorded as cDNA or gDNA derived from T cells, B-cell-depleted T cells, or PBMCs.

Original methodology: Using reference gene primer amplification, nucleated cell counts were estimated. The protocol was immunoSEQ multiplex PCR, while the TCRdb copy is restricted to in-frame clones and leaves out a portion. Clonal size and the V and J genes are those of that table, whereas D and trimming came from the DNA. Here the sample spans roughly 110,000 clones, approximately 84% being singletons. This CDR3 region has 15 residues. Trimming pared 5 bases from V and 3 bases from J, leaving 16 bases between. Per the germline V gene, CDR1 is SEHNR and CDR2 is FQNEAQ (reference sequence). This clone has only one observation.

The source is a man aged 45-60 years with acute or convalescent COVID-19. This chain joins TRBV7-9 and TRBJ1-1; D remains ambiguous. Material for sequencing was peripheral blood. The chain's CDR3 is CASSRIGIRDTEAFF. The DNA of the CDR3 is TGTGCCAGCAGCCGAATCGGGATTAGGGACACTGAAGCTTTCTTT.